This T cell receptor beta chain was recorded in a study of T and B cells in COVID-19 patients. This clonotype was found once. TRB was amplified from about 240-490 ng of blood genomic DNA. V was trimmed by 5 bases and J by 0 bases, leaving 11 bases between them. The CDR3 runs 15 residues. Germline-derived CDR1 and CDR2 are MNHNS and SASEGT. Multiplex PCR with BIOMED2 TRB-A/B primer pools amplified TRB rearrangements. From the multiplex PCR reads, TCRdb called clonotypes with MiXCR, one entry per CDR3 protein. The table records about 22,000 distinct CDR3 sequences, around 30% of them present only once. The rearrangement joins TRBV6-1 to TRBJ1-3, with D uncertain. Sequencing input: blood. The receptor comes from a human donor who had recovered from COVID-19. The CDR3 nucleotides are TGTGCCAGCAGTCGCCTAGAGAGCTCTGGAAACACCATATATTTT. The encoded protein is CASSRLESSGNTIYF.